These 9 T cell receptor beta chains were sequenced from one sample in a study of control samples from healthy donors and cancer patients. Measured with immunoSEQ multiplex PCR; TCRdb has only the in-frame clones, and not every one. The sample holds hundreds of thousands of clones, around 90% seen once. Specimen: PBMCs. These TCRs come from a man aged 40-49 years with head and neck cancer.

V gene TRBV7-2 combines with J gene TRBJ2-7; 8 bases agree with TRBD2. The CDR3 length is 14 residues. Germline lookup yields CDR1 SGHTA and CDR2 FQGNSA. V was pared by 5 bases and J by 2 bases, with 5 bases of the junction left unmatched. The CDR3 sequence is CASSVSGTAYEQYF. Written as DNA, the CDR3 is TGTGCCAGCAGCGTTAGCGGGACCGCCTACGAGCAGTACTTC.

This sequence joins TRBV5-6 and TRBJ2-3; TRBD2 might be the D (5 bases). Germline values: CDR1 SGHDT, CDR2 YYEEEE. Trimming shortened V by 0 bases and J by 4 bases, and 18 bases separated the two germline ends. The CDR3 runs to 17 residues. As DNA, the CDR3 is TGTGCCAGCAGCTTGGGAGGGAGCTCTCCCGCCTCAGATACGCAGTATTTT. It codes for CASSLGGSSPASDTQYF.

This clone was seen a single time. This sequence joins TRBV20-1 and TRBJ2-7; 10 bases line up with TRBD2. The CDR3 is 16 residues long. J was trimmed by 4 bases and V by 3 bases; bases with no gene match: 12. CDR1 is DFQATT and CDR2 is SNEGSKA in the germline V gene (reference sequence). CDR3 sequence: CSASGLLAGRMYEQYF. The CDR3 bases are TGCAGTGCTAGTGGGTTACTAGCGGGAAGAATGTACGAGCAGTACTTC.

The J gene is TRBJ2-3, the V gene TRBV18; D call uncertain. This CDR3 is 14 amino acids long. The germline V gene has CDR1 KGHSH and CDR2 LQKENI. V was clipped by 3 bases and J by 0 bases, with 7 bases between them. The CDR3 bases are TGTGCCAGCTCACCCATCCAGAGCACAGATACGCAGTATTTT. Its protein is CASSPIQSTDTQYF.

This clone was seen once. This chain links TRBV5-6 with TRBJ2-7, with 9 nucleotides matching TRBD1. The V gene's germline CDR1 is SGHDT and CDR2 YYEEEE. The CDR3 runs 15 residues. V shed 3 bases and J 0 bases; nucleotides not matched to a gene: 4. In DNA, the CDR3 is TGTGCCAGCAGCTCCGGGACAGGGTACTCCTACGAGCAGTACTTC. This translates into CASSSGTGYSYEQYF.

V usage is TRBV19 and J usage is TRBJ1-5, with D possibly TRBD1 on 6 matching bases. The CDR3 loop spans 14 amino acids. Germline V gives CDR1 LNHDA, CDR2 SQIVND (reference sequence). Trimming shortened V by 3 bases and J by 1 base, and 7 bases separated the two germline ends. This chain's CDR3 is CASSIGQSNQPQHF. The CDR3 coding sequence is TGTGCCAGTAGTATTGGACAGAGCAATCAGCCCCAGCATTTT.

This sequence joins TRBV4-3 and TRBJ1-3; D ambiguous. Germline V CDR1 and CDR2: LGHNA, YSLEER. Trimming removed 3 bases at V and 0 bases at J, with 18 bases between. This CDR3 region has 18 residues. This CDR3 is CASSHRVPGPLSGNTIYF. DNA for the CDR3: TGCGCCAGCAGCCATAGGGTCCCAGGCCCGCTCTCTGGAAACACCATATATTTT.

This chain connects TRBV19 to TRBJ1-2; D may be TRBD1 (5 bases). Per germline, CDR1 LNHDA and CDR2 SQIVND (reference sequence). The length of the CDR3 is 12 residues. With 5 bases removed from V and 5 bases from J, the gap between germline ends came to 9 bases. This chain's CDR3 is CASSPRQYGYTF. The CDR3 DNA follows: TGTGCCAGTAGTCCCCGACAGTATGGCTACACCTTC.

This rearrangement joins TRBV2 to TRBJ1-3; D not certain. The V end lost 4 bases, the J end lost 7 bases, and 11 bases lay between the germline ends. Germline CDR1 reads SNHLY; CDR2 reads FYNNEI. The CDR3 extends over 13 amino acids. In DNA, the CDR3 is TGTGCCAGCAGTGGGGGAGAGCCGAACACCATATATTTT. It specifies CASSGGEPNTIYF.